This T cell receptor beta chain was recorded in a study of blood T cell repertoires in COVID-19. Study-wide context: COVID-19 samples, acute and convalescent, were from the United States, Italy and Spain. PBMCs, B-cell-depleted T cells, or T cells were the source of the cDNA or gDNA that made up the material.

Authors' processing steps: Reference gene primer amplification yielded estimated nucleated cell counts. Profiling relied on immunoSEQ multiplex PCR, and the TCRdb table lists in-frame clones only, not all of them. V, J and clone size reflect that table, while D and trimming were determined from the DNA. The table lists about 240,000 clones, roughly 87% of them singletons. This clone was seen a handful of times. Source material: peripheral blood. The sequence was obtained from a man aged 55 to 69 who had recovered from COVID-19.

CDR3 DNA sequence: TGCGCCAGCAGCTATTACAGGGTAGGGACTGAAGCTTTCTTT. The encoded protein is CASSYYRVGTEAFF. The chain combines TRBV5-1 with TRBJ1-1; D is perhaps TRBD1 (6 bases). The CDR3 has 14 amino acids. V dropped 3 bases and J dropped 5 bases, with 14 bases sitting between them. The germline gives CDR1 SGHRS, CDR2 YFSETQ. The full variable domain, in which reference TRBV5-1 and TRBJ1-1 provide the parts outside the CDR3, is KAGVTQTPRYLIKTRGQQVTLSCSPISGHRSVSWYQQTPGQGLQFLFEYFSETQRNKGNFPGRFSGRQFSNSRSEMNVSTLELGDSALYLCASSYYRVGTEAFFGQGTRLTVV.